A selection of T cell receptor beta chains follows, all from one sample in a study of blood T cell repertoires in COVID-19. The data were produced by immunoSEQ multiplex PCR, yet TCRdb's version contains in-frame clones alone and is incomplete. In the table there are 150,000 to 200,000 clones, 70% to 85% of which are singletons. The sample was peripheral blood. These receptors all come from a woman in her 30s with acute or convalescent COVID-19. CDR3s include the opening cysteine and the closing phenylalanine or tryptophan. The D gene is left open where the match is weak. Size is stated for part of the rows, as once, few or many counts, or as a class when the clone is expanded.

TRBD2 | - | TRBJ2-7 | TRBV4-1 | TGCGCCAGCAGCCCCGACAGGTCACTAGCGGGAGGTCGGCAGTACTTC | CASSPDRSLAGGRQYF
- | once | TRBJ1-5 | TRBV12-5 | TGTGCTAGTGCCTTAGACAGTCTGGTGCCCCAGCATTTT | CASALDSLVPQHF
TRBD1 | - | TRBJ1-6 | TRBV27 | TGTGCCAGCAGTTACCTAACAGGGGCCCCAAATAATTCACCCCTCCACTTT | CASSYLTGAPNNSPLHF
- | - | TRBJ1-3 | TRBV10-3 | TGTGCCATCACTTCCGGGGTAGTTGGAAACACCATATATTTT | CAITSGVVGNTIYF
- | once | TRBJ2-5 | TRBV29-1 | TGCAGCGTTGAAGGCGTGGGGGCTGGCGAGACCCAGTACTTC | CSVEGVGAGETQYF
- | - | TRBJ2-5 | TRBV12-3/TRBV12-4 | TGTGCCAGCAGTTGGAGGGGCGGGGAGACCCAGTACTTC | CASSWRGGETQYF
TRBD1 | - | TRBJ1-3 | TRBV7-8 | TGTGCCAGCATCGACAGGGGGCACGGAAACACCATATATTTT | CASIDRGHGNTIYF
- | - | TRBJ1-1 | TRBV12-3/TRBV12-4 | TGTGCCAGCAGTTTAGGGACCAAGGGGGCTTTCTTT | CASSLGTKGAFF
- | - | TRBJ2-7 | TRBV29-1 | TGCAGCGTACGGGTCGGACAGCTCTACGAGCAGTACTTC | CSVRVGQLYEQYF
- | - | TRBJ1-4 | TRBV11-2 | TGTGCCAGCAGCTTAGGAGGCGGGGGGCGGGAAAAACTGTTTTTT | CASSLGGGGREKLFF